The source of this T cell receptor (beta chain) is a study of T cells after yellow fever vaccination. Study overall: Researchers used SMART-Seq v4 Ultra Low Input to prepare fractions that had low cell numbers.

Trimming took 3 bases from V and 0 from J; bases not matched to a gene: 7. The CDR3 has 16 residues. Per germline, CDR1 DFQATT and CDR2 SNEGSKA (reference sequence). Overall study results and limits: The secondary response showed a weaker magnitude and a faster peak, day 5 versus 15.

For TCR, cDNA came from 5'RACE template switching, which added a universal primer site and UMIs. TCRdb independently ran MiXCR on the 5' RACE reads; one entry per CDR3 protein. The repertoire consists of 350,000 to 450,000 distinct CDR3 sequences, with 6.2% occurring once and the leading ten covering approximately 16%. This clonotype was counted many times. The antigen remains unidentified. The receptor comes from a man aged 30-40 years who received the YFV17D yellow fever vaccine. Sequencing was performed on PBMCs, taken 5 days after the yellow fever booster vaccination. The V and J genes are TRBV20-1 and TRBJ1-5, with 8 nucleotides matching TRBD1. The chain's CDR3 is CSASRGTGHSNQPQHF. In DNA form, the CDR3 reads TGCAGTGCTAGTAGAGGGACAGGTCATAGCAATCAGCCCCAGCATTTT.